This T cell receptor gamma chain stems from a study of gamma delta lymphoproliferative disorders and STAT genes. Sample share makes this clone medium-sized. A far larger clone is off by one base, so a read error is likely. Other DNA sequences in the sample encode the same CDR3. TCRdb re-called clones from the multiplex PCR reads using CATT. The sample lists 1,500 to 2,500 gamma-chain clones; around 7.1% were seen once. Genomic DNA from isolated PBMCs served as the sequencing template. The sequenced sample was blood. This clonotype was sampled from a human donor with gamma-delta T-cell large granular lymphocyte leukemia.

The CDR3 region is CALWEDRELGKKIKVF. CDR3 DNA sequence: TGTGCCTTATGGGAGGATCGAGAGTTGGGCAAAAAAATCAAGGTATTT. The chain couples TRGV9 to TRGJP. TCRdb is silent on the J gene; assignment here came from matching the DNA to germline. The CDR3 is made up of 16 amino acids. The germline CDR1 and CDR2 sequences are GITISATS and ISYDGTV (reference sequence).